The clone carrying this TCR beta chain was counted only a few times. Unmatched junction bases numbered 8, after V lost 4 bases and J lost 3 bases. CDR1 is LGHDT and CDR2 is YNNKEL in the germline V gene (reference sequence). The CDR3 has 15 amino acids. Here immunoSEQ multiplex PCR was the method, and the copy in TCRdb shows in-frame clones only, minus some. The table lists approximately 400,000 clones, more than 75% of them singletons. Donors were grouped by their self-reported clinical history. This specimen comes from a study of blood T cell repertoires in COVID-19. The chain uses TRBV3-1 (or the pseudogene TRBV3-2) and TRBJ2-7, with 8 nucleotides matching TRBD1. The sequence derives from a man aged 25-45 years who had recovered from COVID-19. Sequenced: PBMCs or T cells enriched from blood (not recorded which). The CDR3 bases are TGTGCCAGCAGCCTCAGGACAGGGACAGTCTACGAGCAGTACTTC. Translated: CASSLRTGTVYEQYF.